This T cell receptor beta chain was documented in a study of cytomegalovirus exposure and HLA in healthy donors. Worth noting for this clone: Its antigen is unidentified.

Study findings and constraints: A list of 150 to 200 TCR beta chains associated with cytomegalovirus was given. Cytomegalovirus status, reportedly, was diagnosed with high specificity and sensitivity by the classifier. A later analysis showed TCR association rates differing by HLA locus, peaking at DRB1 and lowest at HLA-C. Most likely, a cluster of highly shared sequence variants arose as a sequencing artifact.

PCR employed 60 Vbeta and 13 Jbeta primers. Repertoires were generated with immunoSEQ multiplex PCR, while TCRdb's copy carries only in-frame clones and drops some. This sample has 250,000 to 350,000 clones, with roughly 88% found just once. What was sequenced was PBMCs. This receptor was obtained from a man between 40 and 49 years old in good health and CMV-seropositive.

The CDR3 loop is CASSLRLAGGYDNEQFF. CDR3 nucleotides: TGCGCCAGCAGCCTTAGGCTAGCGGGAGGGTACGACAATGAGCAGTTCTTC. V usage is TRBV4-3 and J usage is TRBJ2-1; 12 bases are a match to TRBD2. The CDR3 is 17 amino acids. Trimming took 4 bases from V and 5 from J; bases not matched to a gene: 9. From germline, CDR1 is LGHNA and CDR2 YSLEER.